This T cell receptor (beta chain) was sequenced during a study of STAT5B mutations in CD4+ large granular lymphocyte leukemia. The assay was immunoSEQ multiplex PCR, and TCRdb's table has in-frame clones only and misses some. Of about 46,000 clones in the sample, approximately 83% are singletons; the top ten hold about 0.34%. Points on this clone: The antigen remains unidentified.

Control samples were healthy donors' buffy coats. Overall study results and limits: Main leukemic clonotypes were patient-specific, but 25% appeared at low frequency elsewhere.

Input material: CD4+ T cells from blood buffy coats. This TCR was recovered from a human donor in good health.

The CDR3 reads CASSPPITADYGYTF. The CDR3 DNA sequence: TGTGCCAGCTCACCACCCATTACAGCCGACTATGGCTACACCTTC. This chain connects TRBV18 to TRBJ1-2; no reliable D call. Germline CDR1 KGHSH, CDR2 LQKENI. V gave up 0 bases and J gave up 3 bases, with 11 bases separating them. The CDR3 consists of 15 residues.